The clone carrying this T cell receptor (beta chain) was recorded once. The sample originates from a study of blood T cell repertoires in COVID-19. Study information: Donors in the United States, Italy and Spain gave samples during acute or convalescent COVID-19. Sample material is recorded as cDNA or gDNA derived from T cells, B-cell-depleted T cells, or PBMCs.

V was cut by 6 bases and J by 0 bases, with 16 bases left in between. CDR1 MDHEN and CDR2 SYDVKM come from the germline V gene. The CDR3 covers 16 residues. As originally analysed: Nucleated cell counts were estimated from reference gene primer amplification. Assay: immunoSEQ multiplex PCR; the TCRdb copy retains only in-frame clones and omits some. The D gene and trimming were derived from the DNA, and the V and J assignments and clone size from that table. The sample contains some 100,000 clones, approximately 85% of which appear only once. The J gene is TRBJ2-3, the V gene TRBV28, with TRBD1 as a possible D gene (5 bases). The specimen sequenced was peripheral blood. The receptor was derived from a human donor in a cohort sampled during active COVID-19. CDR3 nucleotide sequence: TGTGCCAGCAGCCACTCACGTCAGGGCAGCACAGATACGCAGTATTTT. Translating it yields CASSHSRQGSTDTQYF.